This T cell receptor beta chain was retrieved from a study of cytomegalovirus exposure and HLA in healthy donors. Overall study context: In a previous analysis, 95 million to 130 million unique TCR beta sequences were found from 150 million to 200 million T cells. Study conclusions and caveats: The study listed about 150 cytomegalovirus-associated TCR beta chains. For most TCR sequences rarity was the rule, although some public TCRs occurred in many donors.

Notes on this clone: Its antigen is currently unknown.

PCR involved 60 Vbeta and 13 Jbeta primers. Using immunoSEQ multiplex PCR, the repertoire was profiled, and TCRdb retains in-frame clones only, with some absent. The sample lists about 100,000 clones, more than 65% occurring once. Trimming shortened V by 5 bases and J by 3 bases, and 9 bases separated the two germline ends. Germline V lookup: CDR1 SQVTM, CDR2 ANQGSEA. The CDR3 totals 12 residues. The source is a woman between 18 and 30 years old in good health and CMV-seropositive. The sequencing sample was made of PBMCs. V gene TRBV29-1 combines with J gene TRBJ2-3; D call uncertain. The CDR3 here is CSVYSLTDTQYF. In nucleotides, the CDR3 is TGCAGCGTTTACTCTTTAACAGATACGCAGTATTTT.